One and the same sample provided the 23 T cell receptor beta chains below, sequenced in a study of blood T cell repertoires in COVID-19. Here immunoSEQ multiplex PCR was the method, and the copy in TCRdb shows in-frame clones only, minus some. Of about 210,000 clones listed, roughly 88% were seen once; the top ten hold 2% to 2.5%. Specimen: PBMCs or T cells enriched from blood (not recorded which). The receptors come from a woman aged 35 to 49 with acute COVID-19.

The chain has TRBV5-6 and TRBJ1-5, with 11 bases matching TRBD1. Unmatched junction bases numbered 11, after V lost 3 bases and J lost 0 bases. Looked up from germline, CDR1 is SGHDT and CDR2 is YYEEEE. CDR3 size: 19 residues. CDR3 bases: TGTGCCAGCAGCTCGGCCCGAGGACAGGGGGCGTATAGCAATCAGCCCCAGCATTTT. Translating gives CASSSARGQGAYSNQPQHF.

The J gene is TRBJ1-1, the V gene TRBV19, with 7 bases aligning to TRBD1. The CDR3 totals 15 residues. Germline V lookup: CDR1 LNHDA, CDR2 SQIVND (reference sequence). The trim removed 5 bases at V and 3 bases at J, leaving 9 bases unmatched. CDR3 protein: CASSLNYRGDTEAFF. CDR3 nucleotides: TGTGCCAGTAGTCTAAATTACAGGGGAGACACTGAAGCTTTCTTT.

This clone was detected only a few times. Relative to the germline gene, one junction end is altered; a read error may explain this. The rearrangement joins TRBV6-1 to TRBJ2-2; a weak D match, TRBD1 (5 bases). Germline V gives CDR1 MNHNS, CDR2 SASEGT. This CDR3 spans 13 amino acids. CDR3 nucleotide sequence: TGTGCCAGCGGTGACAGAAACACCGGGGAGCTGTTTTTT. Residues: CASGDRNTGELFF.

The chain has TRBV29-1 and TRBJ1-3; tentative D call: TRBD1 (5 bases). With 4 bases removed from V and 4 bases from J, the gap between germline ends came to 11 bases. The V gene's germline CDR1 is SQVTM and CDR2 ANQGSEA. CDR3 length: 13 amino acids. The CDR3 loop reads CSVALGGGNTIYF. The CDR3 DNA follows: TGCAGCGTTGCCCTGGGGGGAGGAAACACCATATATTTT.

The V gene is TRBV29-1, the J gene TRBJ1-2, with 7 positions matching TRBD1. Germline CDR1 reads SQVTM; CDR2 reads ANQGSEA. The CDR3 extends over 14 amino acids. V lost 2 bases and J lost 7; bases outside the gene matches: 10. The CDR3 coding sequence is TGCAGCGTTGAACGTCCGGCAGGGGGTTTTGGCTACACCTTC. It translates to CSVERPAGGFGYTF.

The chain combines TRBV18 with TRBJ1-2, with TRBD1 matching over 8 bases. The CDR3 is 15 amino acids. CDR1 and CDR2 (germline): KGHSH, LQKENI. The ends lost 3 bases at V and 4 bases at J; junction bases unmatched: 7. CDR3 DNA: TGTGCCAGCTCACCTGCTCAGGGGGCTGCCTATGGCTACACCTTC. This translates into CASSPAQGAAYGYTF. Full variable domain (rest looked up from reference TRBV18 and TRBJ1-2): NAGVMQNPRHLVRRRGQEARLRCSPMKGHSHVYWYRQLPEEGLKFMVYLQKENIIDESGMPKERFSAEFPKEGPSILRIQQVVRGDSAAYFCASSPAQGAAYGYTFGSGTRLTVV.

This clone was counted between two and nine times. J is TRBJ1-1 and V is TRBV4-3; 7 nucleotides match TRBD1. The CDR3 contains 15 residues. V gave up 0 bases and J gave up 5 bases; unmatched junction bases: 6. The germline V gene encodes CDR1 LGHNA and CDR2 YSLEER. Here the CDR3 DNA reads TGCGCCAGCAGCCAAGAGACAGGGCGGCCAACTGAAGCTTTCTTT. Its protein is CASSQETGRPTEAFF.

CDR3: CASSAAGLGANVLTF. For the CDR3, the DNA is TGTGCCAGCAGCGCGGCGGGGCTCGGGGCCAACGTCCTGACTTTC. The V gene is TRBV9, the J gene TRBJ2-6; D may be TRBD2 (6 bases). The germline V gene encodes CDR1 SGDLS and CDR2 YYNGEE. Trimming took 3 bases from V and 4 from J, leaving 11 bases between them. The CDR3 has 15 residues.

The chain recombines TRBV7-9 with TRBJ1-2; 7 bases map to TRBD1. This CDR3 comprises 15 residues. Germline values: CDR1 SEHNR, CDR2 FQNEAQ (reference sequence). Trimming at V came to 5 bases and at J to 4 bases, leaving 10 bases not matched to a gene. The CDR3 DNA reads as TGTGCCAGCAGCGCCAGACAGGGCGACGCCTATGGCTACACCTTC. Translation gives CASSARQGDAYGYTF. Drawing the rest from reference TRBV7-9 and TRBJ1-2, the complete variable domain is DTGVSQNPRHKITKRGQNVTFRCDPISEHNRLYWYRQTLGQGPEFLTYFQNEAQLEKSRLLSDRFSAERPKGSFSTLEIQRTEQGDSAMYLCASSARQGDAYGYTFGSGTRLTVV.

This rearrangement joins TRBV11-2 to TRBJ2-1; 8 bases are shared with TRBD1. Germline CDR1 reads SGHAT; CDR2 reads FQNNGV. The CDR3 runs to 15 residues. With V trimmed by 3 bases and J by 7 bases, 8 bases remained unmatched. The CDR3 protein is CASSLAGGSGNEQFF. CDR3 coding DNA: TGTGCCAGCAGCTTGGCAGGGGGCAGCGGGAATGAGCAGTTCTTC.

The CDR3 protein is CASKGTVSSYEQYF. DNA for the CDR3: TGTGCCAGTAAAGGGACAGTGAGCTCCTACGAGCAGTACTTC. This chain links TRBV19 with TRBJ2-7, with 7 bases identical to TRBD1. The CDR3 sequence is 14 residues long. The V gene end was trimmed by 7 bases and the J gene end by 0 bases; junction bases not matched to a gene: 6. CDR1 and CDR2 from the germline V gene are LNHDA and SQIVND (reference sequence).

Here the CDR3 reads CASSEGRRGLNYGYTF. The CDR3 nucleotides read TGTGCCAGCAGTGAAGGGAGGAGGGGTCTTAACTATGGCTACACCTTC. The J gene is TRBJ1-2, the V gene TRBV6-1; TRBD1 is a possible D gene (5 bases). V was clipped by 1 base and J by 1 base, with 13 bases between them. This CDR3 region has 16 residues. The V gene's germline CDR1 is MNHNS and CDR2 SASEGT.

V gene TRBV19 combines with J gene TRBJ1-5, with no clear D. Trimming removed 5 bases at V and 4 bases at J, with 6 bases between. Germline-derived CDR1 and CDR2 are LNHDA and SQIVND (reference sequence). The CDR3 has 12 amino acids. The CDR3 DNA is TGTGCCAGTAGTGCTAGTAATCAGCCCCAGCATTTT. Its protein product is CASSASNQPQHF.

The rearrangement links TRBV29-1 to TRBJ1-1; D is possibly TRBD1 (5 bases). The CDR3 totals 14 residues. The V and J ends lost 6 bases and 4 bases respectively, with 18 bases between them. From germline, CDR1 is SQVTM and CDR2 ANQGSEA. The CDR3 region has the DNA TGCAGCGTCGCGTCCGGGACCGGGAGCACTGAAGCTTTCTTT. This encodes CSVASGTGSTEAFF. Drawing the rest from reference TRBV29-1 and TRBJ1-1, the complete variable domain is SAVISQKPSRDICQRGTSLTIQCQVDSQVTMMFWYRQQPGQSLTLIATANQGSEATYESGFVIDKFPISRPNLTFSTLTVSNMSPEDSSIYLCSVASGTGSTEAFFGQGTRLTVV.

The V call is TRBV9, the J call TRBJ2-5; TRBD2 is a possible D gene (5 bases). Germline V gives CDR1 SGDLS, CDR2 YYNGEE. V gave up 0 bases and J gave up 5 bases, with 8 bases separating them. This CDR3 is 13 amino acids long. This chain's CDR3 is CASSVGERETQYF. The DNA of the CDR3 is TGTGCCAGCAGCGTAGGGGAGAGGGAGACCCAGTACTTC.

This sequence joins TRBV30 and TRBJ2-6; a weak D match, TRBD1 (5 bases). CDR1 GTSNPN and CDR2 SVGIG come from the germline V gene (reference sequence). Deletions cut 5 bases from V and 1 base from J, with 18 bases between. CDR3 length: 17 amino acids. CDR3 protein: CAWYRGRASSGANVLTF. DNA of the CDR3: TGTGCCTGGTACCGCGGCAGGGCCTCTTCTGGGGCCAACGTCCTGACTTTC.

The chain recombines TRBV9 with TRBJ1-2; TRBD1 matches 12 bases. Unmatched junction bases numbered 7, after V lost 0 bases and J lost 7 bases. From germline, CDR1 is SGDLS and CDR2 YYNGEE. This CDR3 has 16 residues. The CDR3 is CASSVGGQGAQTGYTF. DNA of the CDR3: TGTGCCAGCAGCGTAGGGGGACAGGGGGCGCAGACTGGCTACACCTTC.

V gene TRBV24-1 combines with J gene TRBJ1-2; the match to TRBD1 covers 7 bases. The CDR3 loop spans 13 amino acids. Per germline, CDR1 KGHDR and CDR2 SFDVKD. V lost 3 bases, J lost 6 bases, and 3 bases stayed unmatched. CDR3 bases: TGTGCCACCAGTGATCCTCAGGGGGATGGCTACACCTTC. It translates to CATSDPQGDGYTF.

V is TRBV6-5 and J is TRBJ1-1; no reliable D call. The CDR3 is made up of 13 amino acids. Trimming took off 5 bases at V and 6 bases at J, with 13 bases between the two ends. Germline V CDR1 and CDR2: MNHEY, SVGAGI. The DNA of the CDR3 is TGTGCCAGCAGTCTAGATTGGTGGGCTGAAGCTTTCTTT. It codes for CASSLDWWAEAFF.

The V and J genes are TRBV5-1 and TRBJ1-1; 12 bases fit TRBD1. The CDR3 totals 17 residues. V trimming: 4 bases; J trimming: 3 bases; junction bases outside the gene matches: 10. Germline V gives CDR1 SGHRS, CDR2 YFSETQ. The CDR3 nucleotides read TGCGCCAGCAGCCCTTTGTTGGGGACAGGGGGCCACACTGAAGCTTTCTTT. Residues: CASSPLLGTGGHTEAFF.

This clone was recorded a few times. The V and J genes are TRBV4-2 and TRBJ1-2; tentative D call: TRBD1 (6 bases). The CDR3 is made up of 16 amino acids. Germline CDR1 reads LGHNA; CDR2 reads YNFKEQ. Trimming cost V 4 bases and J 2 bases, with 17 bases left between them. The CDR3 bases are TGTGCCAGCAGCCCCGGGATAACAGGGACCAACTATGGCTACACCTTC. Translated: CASSPGITGTNYGYTF.

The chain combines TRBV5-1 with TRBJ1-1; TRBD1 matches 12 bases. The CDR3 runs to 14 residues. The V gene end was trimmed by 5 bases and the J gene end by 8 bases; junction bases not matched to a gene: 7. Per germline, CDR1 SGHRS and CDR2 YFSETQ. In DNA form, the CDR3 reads TGCGCCAGCAGTCCGGGACAGGGGGCTGGAGAAGCTTTCTTT. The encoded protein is CASSPGQGAGEAFF.

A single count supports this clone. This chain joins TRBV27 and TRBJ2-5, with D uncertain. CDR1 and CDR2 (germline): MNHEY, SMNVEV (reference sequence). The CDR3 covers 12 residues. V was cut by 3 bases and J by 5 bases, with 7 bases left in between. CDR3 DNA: TGTGCCAGCAGTTTTCCCGGGGAGACCCAGTACTTC. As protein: CASSFPGETQYF.